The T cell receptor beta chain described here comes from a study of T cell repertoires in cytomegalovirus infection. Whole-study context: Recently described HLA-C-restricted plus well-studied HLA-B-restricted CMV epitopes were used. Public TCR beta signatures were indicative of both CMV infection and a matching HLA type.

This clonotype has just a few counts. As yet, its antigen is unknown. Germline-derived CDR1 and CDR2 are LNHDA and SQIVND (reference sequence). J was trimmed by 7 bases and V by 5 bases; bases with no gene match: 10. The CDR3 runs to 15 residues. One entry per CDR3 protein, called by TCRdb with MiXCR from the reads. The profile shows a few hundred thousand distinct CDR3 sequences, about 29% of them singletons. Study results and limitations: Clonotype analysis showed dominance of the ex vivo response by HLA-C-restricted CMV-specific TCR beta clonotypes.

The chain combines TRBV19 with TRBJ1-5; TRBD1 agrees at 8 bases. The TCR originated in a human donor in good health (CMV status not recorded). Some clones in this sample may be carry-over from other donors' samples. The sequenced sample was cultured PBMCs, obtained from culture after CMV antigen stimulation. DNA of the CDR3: TGTGCCAGTAGTTCGGGACAGGTTATGGGACAGCCCCAGCATTTT. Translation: CASSSGQVMGQPQHF.